The 6 T cell receptor beta chains reported below all come from one sample, sequenced in a study of blood T cell repertoires in COVID-19. Some clones are missing from TCRdb's copy, which holds only in-frame ones; the method was immunoSEQ multiplex PCR. This table holds fewer than 200,000 clones, nearly 80% found once. Source material: peripheral blood. Source of these receptors: a woman between 65 and 79 years old with acute or convalescent COVID-19.

This rearrangement joins TRBV2 to TRBJ2-7, with 11 bases fitting TRBD2. This CDR3 spans 18 amino acids. The V gene's germline CDR1 is SNHLY and CDR2 FYNNEI. V lost 3 bases and J lost 1; bases outside the gene matches: 11. CDR3 amino acids: CASSDGRLAGSRSYEQYF. The DNA for the CDR3 is TGTGCCAGCAGTGATGGTCGACTAGCGGGAAGTCGGTCCTACGAGCAGTACTTC. Drawing the rest from reference TRBV2 and TRBJ2-7, the complete variable domain is EPEVTQTPSHQVTQMGQEVILRCVPISNHLYFYWYRQILGQKVEFLVSFYNNEISEKSEIFDDQFSVERPDGSNFTLKIRSTKLEDSAMYFCASSDGRLAGSRSYEQYFGPGTRLTVT.

The chain recombines TRBV6-1 with TRBJ2-5; tentatively, D is TRBD1 (5 bases). CDR1 is MNHNS and CDR2 is SASEGT in the germline V gene. V lost 0 bases to trimming and J lost 5 bases, with 13 bases between them. The CDR3 contains 15 residues. CDR3 region: CASSEATGGRETQYF. Here the CDR3 DNA reads TGTGCCAGCAGTGAAGCCACAGGCGGACGGGAGACCCAGTACTTC.

V usage is TRBV20-1 and J usage is TRBJ1-5, with a tentative D call TRBD1 (5 bases). The CDR3 length is 13 residues. CDR1 is DFQATT and CDR2 is SNEGSKA in the germline V gene (reference sequence). V lost 3 bases and J lost 6, with 12 bases in between. CDR3 loop: CSASPGDSQPQHF. Written as DNA, the CDR3 is TGCAGTGCTAGTCCCGGTGACAGTCAGCCCCAGCATTTT.

This clone has just a few counts. The chain is built from TRBV2 and TRBJ2-7; a weak D match, TRBD1 (5 bases). The V gene's germline CDR1 is SNHLY and CDR2 FYNNEI. CDR3 size: 14 residues. Trimming left V 5 bases short and J 6 bases short, with 17 bases between. The CDR3 nucleotides read TGTGCCAGCAGTACGCAGGGTTATACATCCGAGCAGTACTTC. Residues: CASSTQGYTSEQYF.

The rearrangement joins TRBV30 to TRBJ2-5; 10 nucleotides align to TRBD1. Unmatched junction bases numbered 7, after V lost 8 bases and J lost 4 bases. The germline CDR1 and CDR2 sequences are GTSNPN and SVGIG (reference sequence). This CDR3 has 13 amino acids. The CDR3 nucleotides are TGTGCCAAGGGACAGGGGCTATTAGAGACCCAGTACTTC. Protein: CAKGQGLLETQYF.

The V and J genes are TRBV25-1 and TRBJ2-5, with D tentatively TRBD1 (7 bases). The germline gives CDR1 MGHDK, CDR2 SYGVNS. Trimming took off 5 bases at V and 7 bases at J, with 17 bases between the two ends. This CDR3 region has 14 residues. The CDR3 sequence is CASSPQGGGGTQYF. For the CDR3, the DNA is TGTGCCAGCAGTCCCCAGGGGGGAGGCGGGACCCAGTACTTC.